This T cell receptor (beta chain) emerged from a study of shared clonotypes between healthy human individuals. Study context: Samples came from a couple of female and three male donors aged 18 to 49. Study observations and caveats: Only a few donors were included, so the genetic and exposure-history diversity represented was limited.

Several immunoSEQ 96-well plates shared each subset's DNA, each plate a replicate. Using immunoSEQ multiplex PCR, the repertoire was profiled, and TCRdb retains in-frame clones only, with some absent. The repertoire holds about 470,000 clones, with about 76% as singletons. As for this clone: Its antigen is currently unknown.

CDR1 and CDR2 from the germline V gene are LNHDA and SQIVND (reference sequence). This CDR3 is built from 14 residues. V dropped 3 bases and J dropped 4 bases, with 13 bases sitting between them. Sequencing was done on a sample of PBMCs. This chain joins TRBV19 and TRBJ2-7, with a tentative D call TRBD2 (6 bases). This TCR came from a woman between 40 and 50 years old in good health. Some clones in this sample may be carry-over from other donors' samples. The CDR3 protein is CASSIAGRRYEQYF. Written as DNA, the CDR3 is TGTGCCAGTAGTATTGCCGGGAGAAGGTACGAGCAGTACTTC.